These 27 T cell receptor beta chains originate from one sample sequenced in a study of Ad26.COV2.S vaccination and SARS-CoV-2 variants. Clones were sequenced by immunoSEQ multiplex PCR, and TCRdb holds only the in-frame ones, with some missing. The sample carries over 400,000 clones, around 90% recorded once. Noted treatment: roughly 19 received Ad26.COV2.S at low or high dose, single or two shots; a few received placebo; per-sample allocation not given. Vaccine and placebo recipients were sampled on day 63 after the first injection. The input for sequencing was peripheral blood, taken in a trial of Ad26.COV2.S vaccine versus placebo. The source of these receptors is a person aged 18 to 65 who received the Ad26.COV2.S COVID-19 vaccine or a placebo.

This clone was seen a single time. This chain links TRBV7-2 with TRBJ1-1; D ambiguous. V was trimmed by 2 bases and J by 2 bases, leaving 12 bases between them. Germline CDR1 SGHTA, CDR2 FQGNSA. The length of the CDR3 is 15 residues. CDR3 amino acids: CASSLLGRLNTEAFF. CDR3 DNA sequence: TGTGCCAGCAGCTTACTGGGAAGATTAAACACTGAAGCTTTCTTT.

The chain employs TRBV18 and TRBJ2-5; no definite D call. V was cut by 3 bases and J by 4 bases, with 9 bases left in between. The CDR3 totals 13 residues. CDR1 and CDR2 from the germline V gene are KGHSH and LQKENI. The CDR3 sequence is CASSPAEVETQYF. The CDR3 DNA reads TGTGCCAGCTCACCTGCCGAGGTAGAGACCCAGTACTTC.

CDR3 protein: CAGGCYRDRVGDTQYF. The DNA for the CDR3 is TGTGCCGGGGGTTGTTACCGGGACAGGGTTGGAGATACGCAGTATTTT. The V and J genes are TRBV21-1 and TRBJ2-3; the listed D gene, TRBD1, was not tested against the DNA. TRBV21-1 is a pseudogene segment. The CDR3 is 16 residues long.

This clone has ten or more counts. The J gene is TRBJ1-4, the V gene TRBV7-9; the D is unclear. Between the trimmed V and J ends, which lost 5 bases and 0 bases, there was a span of 10 bases. This CDR3 spans 15 amino acids. The germline V gene encodes CDR1 SEHNR and CDR2 FQNEAQ (reference sequence). The chain's CDR3 is CASSPQITTNEKLFF. The CDR3 region has the DNA TGTGCCAGCAGCCCGCAGATTACAACTAATGAAAAACTGTTTTTT. The variable domain in full, with the rest retrieved from reference TRBV7-9 and TRBJ1-4, is DTGVSQNPRHKITKRGQNVTFRCDPISEHNRLYWYRQTLGQGPEFLTYFQNEAQLEKSRLLSDRFSAERPKGSFSTLEIQRTEQGDSAMYLCASSPQITTNEKLFFGSGTQLSVL.

V is TRBV5-4 and J is TRBJ2-5; no firm D call. This CDR3 is 13 amino acids long. The V end lost 3 bases, the J end lost 1 base, and 7 bases lay between the germline ends. Germline V gives CDR1 SGHNT, CDR2 YYREEE (reference sequence). The CDR3 DNA follows: TGTGCCAGCAGCTCCCCCCCCCAAGAGACCCAGTACTTC. This codes for CASSSPPQETQYF. The variable domain in full, completed from reference TRBV5-4 and TRBJ2-5, reads ETGVTQSPTHLIKTRGQQVTLRCSSQSGHNTVSWYQQALGQGPQFIFQYYREEENGRGNFPPRFSGLQFPNYSSELNVNALELDDSALYLCASSSPPQETQYFGPGTRLLVL.

The chain carries TRBV9 and TRBJ2-5; D remains ambiguous. V was clipped by 1 base and J by 3 bases, with 7 bases between them. The CDR3 runs to 13 residues. Germline V gene lookup returns CDR1 SGDLS and CDR2 YYNGEE. CDR3 sequence (DNA): TGTGCCAGCAGCGTATTGCCCGAAGAGACCCAGTACTTC. The encoded protein is CASSVLPEETQYF.

The chain is built from TRBV3-1 (or the pseudogene TRBV3-2) and TRBJ2-1; D possibly corresponds to TRBD2 (7 bases). With 5 bases removed from V and 7 bases from J, the gap between germline ends came to 15 bases. Germline CDR1 is LGHDT and CDR2 is YNNKEL (reference sequence). This CDR3 is 14 amino acids long. CDR3 amino acids: CASSSGHGGNEQFF. For the CDR3, the DNA is TGTGCCAGCAGCTCGGGACACGGGGGGAATGAGCAGTTCTTC.

The V gene is TRBV5-1, the J gene TRBJ1-1; 8 nucleotides align to TRBD1. This CDR3 has 18 residues. V shed 0 bases, J shed 0 bases, and the junction held 10 bases outside the gene matches. The germline CDR1 and CDR2 sequences are SGHRS and YFSETQ. This CDR3 is CASSLEGPRQGMNTEAFF. The CDR3 nucleotides read TGCGCCAGCAGCTTGGAGGGCCCTCGACAGGGGATGAACACTGAAGCTTTCTTT.

The chain employs TRBV3-1 (or the pseudogene TRBV3-2) and TRBJ1-4; possibly TRBD1 for D (6 bases). Germline V gives CDR1 LGHDT, CDR2 YNNKEL (reference sequence). This CDR3 has 15 amino acids. V was pared by 5 bases and J by 6 bases, with 16 bases between. CDR3 DNA: TGTGCCAGCAGCTACCTGACAGGTCGGGATGAAAAACTGTTTTTT. This sequence encodes CASSYLTGRDEKLFF.

The chain is built from TRBV18 and TRBJ2-1; D is uncertain. Germline loops: CDR1 KGHSH, CDR2 LQKENI. There are 13 residues in the CDR3. Deletions cut 6 bases from V and 2 bases from J, with 8 bases between. Written as DNA, the CDR3 is TGTGCCAGCTCCCTCGGCGCCTACAATGAGCAGTTCTTC. As protein: CASSLGAYNEQFF.

This clone was recorded a few times. The chain joins TRBV4-1 to TRBJ1-1; D is undetermined. V was shortened by 1 base and J by 7 bases, with 7 bases between the two germline ends. This CDR3 has 12 amino acids. CDR1 and CDR2 (germline): MGHRA, YSYEKL. This CDR3 reads CASSQGRLEAFF. CDR3 coding DNA: TGCGCCAGCAGCCAAGGGCGGCTTGAAGCTTTCTTT.

The chain employs TRBV2 and TRBJ2-7; D possibly corresponds to TRBD2 (5 bases). The CDR3 is made up of 12 amino acids. Germline loops: CDR1 SNHLY, CDR2 FYNNEI. The V and J ends lost 6 bases and 7 bases respectively, with 13 bases between them. The CDR3 region has the DNA TGTGCCAGCAGGCGGACTCCTGGGGAGCAGTACTTC. Translated, it gives CASRRTPGEQYF.

The J gene is TRBJ2-5, the V gene TRBV6-6; 7 bases match TRBD2. The trim removed 2 bases at V and 3 bases at J, leaving 9 bases unmatched. Germline V gene sequence: CDR1 MNHNY, CDR2 SVGAGI (reference sequence). The CDR3 is 16 amino acids. CDR3 protein: CASSYRSAGEEETQYF. CDR3 DNA sequence: TGTGCCAGCAGTTACCGGTCGGCGGGGGAGGAAGAGACCCAGTACTTC.

The chain employs TRBV9 and TRBJ2-5, with 8 bases lining up with TRBD2. V was clipped by 4 bases and J by 2 bases; unmatched bases: 16. CDR1 is SGDLS, CDR2 YYNGEE, per germline. This CDR3 contains 18 residues. CDR3 protein: CASSHGTRSPGTQETQYF. The CDR3 coding sequence is TGTGCCAGCAGCCACGGGACTAGGAGCCCAGGTACTCAAGAGACCCAGTACTTC. Full variable domain (remainder filled in from reference TRBV9 and TRBJ2-5): DSGVTQTPKHLITATGQRVTLRCSPRSGDLSVYWYQQSLDQGLQFLIQYYNGEERAKGNILERFSAQQFPDLHSELNLSSLELGDSALYFCASSHGTRSPGTQETQYFGPGTRLLVL.

J is TRBJ1-5 and V is TRBV21-1; the table gives TRBD1 as D, unverified against the DNA. TRBV21-1 is noted as a pseudogene. The CDR3 has 17 residues. CDR3 amino acids: CASSKALGAASNQPQHF. CDR3 in DNA: TGTGCCAGCAGCAAAGCGCTTGGGGCAGCTAGCAATCAGCCCCAGCATTTT.

This chain links TRBV5-6 with TRBJ2-7, with 7 bases identical to TRBD2. The CDR3 loop spans 14 amino acids. CDR1 and CDR2 (germline): SGHDT, YYEEEE. J lost 3 bases, V lost 1 base, and 4 bases had no gene match. CDR3 nucleotides: TGTGCCAGCAGCTTGCCGGGGGGAGGCTACGAGCAGTACTTC. Its translation: CASSLPGGGYEQYF.

This chain joins TRBV9 and TRBJ2-1; D remains unclear. This CDR3 region has 14 residues. Germline CDR1 and CDR2: SGDLS and YYNGEE. V was trimmed by 3 bases and J by 5 bases, leaving 12 bases between them. CDR3 DNA sequence: TGTGCCAGCAGCGCCGTCCTCTCGGACAATGAGCAGTTCTTC. It specifies CASSAVLSDNEQFF.

The chain employs TRBV6-5 and TRBJ2-1, with D hard to call. The germline V and J ends were trimmed by 3 bases and 2 bases, with 8 bases remaining between them. CDR1 is MNHEY and CDR2 is SVGAGI in the germline V gene. This CDR3 is built from 14 residues. The CDR3 nucleotides read TGTGCCAGCAGTTATGACGGCCCCTACAATGAGCAGTTCTTC. Translating gives CASSYDGPYNEQFF.

V gene TRBV19 combines with J gene TRBJ1-3, with D unclear. This CDR3 has 15 residues. V was clipped by 4 bases and J by 0 bases, with 10 bases between them. The germline gives CDR1 LNHDA, CDR2 SQIVND (reference sequence). The CDR3: CASSKTRDSGNTIYF. DNA of the CDR3: TGTGCCAGTAGTAAAACCCGGGACTCTGGAAACACCATATATTTT.

The chain carries TRBV15 and TRBJ2-2; TRBD2 matches 8 bases. Trimming removed 4 bases from V and 6 bases from J; junction bases left unmatched: 4. This CDR3 has 14 amino acids. The germline V gene encodes CDR1 LNHNV and CDR2 YYDKDF (reference sequence). This CDR3 is CATSTALAAGELFF. DNA for the CDR3: TGTGCCACCAGCACGGCACTAGCGGCCGGGGAGCTGTTTTTT.

This clone was counted a few times. The chain joins TRBV30 to TRBJ2-7; D unclear. The CDR3 is 11 amino acids. Germline V gene lookup returns CDR1 GTSNPN and CDR2 SVGIG (reference sequence). V was clipped by 1 base and J by 8 bases, with 9 bases between them. The CDR3 DNA follows: TGTGCCTGGAGTGGGGGTGGGCAGCAGTACTTC. Amino acid sequence: CAWSGGGQQYF.

The V call is TRBV30, the J call TRBJ2-7, with D uncertain. CDR1 is GTSNPN and CDR2 is SVGIG in the germline V gene (reference sequence). The V end lost 4 bases, the J end lost 2 bases, and 21 bases lay between the germline ends. The CDR3 has 16 amino acids. The CDR3 sequence is CAWNPSRTGNPYEQYF. CDR3 DNA sequence: TGTGCCTGGAACCCCAGCAGAACCGGAAACCCCTACGAGCAGTACTTC.

In its sample, this clone was seen a few times. The V call is TRBV7-6, the J call TRBJ1-6, with unresolved D. Germline V gene lookup returns CDR1 SGHVS and CDR2 FNYEAQ. Trimming cost V 5 bases and J 8 bases, with 7 bases left between them. This CDR3 has 12 residues. The CDR3 coding sequence is TGTGCCAGCAGCCCTCAGGATTCACCCCTCCACTTT. This codes for CASSPQDSPLHF.

The CDR3 sequence is CASSLAGGKTQYF. The CDR3 coding sequence is TGTGCCAGCAGTCTAGCGGGAGGGAAGACCCAGTACTTC. The chain uses TRBV7-9 and TRBJ2-5, with 12 bases fitting TRBD2. V was pared by 6 bases and J by 6 bases, with 2 bases of the junction left unmatched. Germline CDR1 and CDR2: SEHNR and FQNEAQ (reference sequence). This CDR3 has 13 amino acids. Drawing the rest from reference TRBV7-9 and TRBJ2-5, the complete variable domain is DTGVSQNPRHKITKRGQNVTFRCDPISEHNRLYWYRQTLGQGPEFLTYFQNEAQLEKSRLLSDRFSAERPKGSFSTLEIQRTEQGDSAMYLCASSLAGGKTQYFGPGTRLLVL.

V gene TRBV28 combines with J gene TRBJ2-5; D may be TRBD1 (6 bases). Germline V gene sequence: CDR1 MDHEN, CDR2 SYDVKM. Trimming removed 4 bases at V and 4 bases at J, with 10 bases between. The CDR3 spans 13 residues. The CDR3 sequence is CASSSGQLETQYF. CDR3 bases: TGTGCCAGCAGTTCAGGACAGCTAGAGACCCAGTACTTC.

The genes are TRBV10-3 and TRBJ1-1, with TRBD1 matching over 8 bases. This CDR3 has 13 amino acids. Trimming at V came to 11 bases and at J to 2 bases, leaving 7 bases not matched to a gene. In germline, CDR1 is ENHRY, CDR2 SYGVKD. DNA of the CDR3: TGTGCCTCCGCGGGACAGGTCAACACTGAAGCTTTCTTT. Protein sequence: CASAGQVNTEAFF.

The chain couples TRBV10-3 to TRBJ2-1; tentatively, D is TRBD1 (5 bases). Germline CDR1 and CDR2: ENHRY and SYGVKD. V lost 8 bases and J lost 0, with 14 bases in between. The CDR3 has 15 residues. CDR3 in DNA: TGTGCCATCGGGGCAGGGCTAAGCTCCTACAATGAGCAGTTCTTC. Encoded protein: CAIGAGLSSYNEQFF.